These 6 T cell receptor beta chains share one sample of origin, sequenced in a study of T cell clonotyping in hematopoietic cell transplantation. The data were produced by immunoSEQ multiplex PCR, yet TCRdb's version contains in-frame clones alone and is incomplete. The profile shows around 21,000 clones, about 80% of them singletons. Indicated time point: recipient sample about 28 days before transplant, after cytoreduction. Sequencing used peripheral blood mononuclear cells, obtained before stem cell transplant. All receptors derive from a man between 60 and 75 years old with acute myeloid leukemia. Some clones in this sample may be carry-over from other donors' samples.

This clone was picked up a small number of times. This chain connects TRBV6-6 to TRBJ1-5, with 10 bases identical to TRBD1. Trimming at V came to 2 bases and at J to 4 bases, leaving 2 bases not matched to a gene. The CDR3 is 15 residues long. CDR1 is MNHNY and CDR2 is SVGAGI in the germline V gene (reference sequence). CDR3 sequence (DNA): TGTGCCAGCAGTTACGGGACAGGGGTAAATCAGCCCCAGCATTTT. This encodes CASSYGTGVNQPQHF.

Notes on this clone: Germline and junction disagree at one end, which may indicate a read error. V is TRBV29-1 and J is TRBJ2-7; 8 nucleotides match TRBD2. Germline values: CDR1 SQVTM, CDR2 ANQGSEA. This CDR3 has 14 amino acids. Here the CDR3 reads CSVETAGDSYEQCF. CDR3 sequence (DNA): TGCAGCGTTGAAACAGCGGGAGATTCCTACGAGCAGTGCTTC.

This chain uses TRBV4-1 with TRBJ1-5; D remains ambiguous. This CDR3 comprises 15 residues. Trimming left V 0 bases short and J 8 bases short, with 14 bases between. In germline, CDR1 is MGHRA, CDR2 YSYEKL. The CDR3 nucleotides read TGCGCCAGCAGCCAAGATTCCACGCTCGTGGAGCCCCAGCATTTT. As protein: CASSQDSTLVEPQHF.

CDR3 in amino acids: CASRQNADTQYF. CDR3 sequence (DNA): TGCGCCAGCAGGCAGAATGCAGATACGCAGTATTTT. V and J are TRBV5-1 and TRBJ2-3, with unresolved D. Germline CDR1 is SGHRS and CDR2 is YFSETQ. V was cut by 5 bases and J by 4 bases, with 8 bases left in between. The CDR3 totals 12 residues.

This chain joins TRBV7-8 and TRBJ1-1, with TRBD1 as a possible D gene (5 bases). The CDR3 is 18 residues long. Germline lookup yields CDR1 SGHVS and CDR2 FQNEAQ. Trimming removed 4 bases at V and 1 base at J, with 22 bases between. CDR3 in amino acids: CASSSLLSPGLSNTEAFF. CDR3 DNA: TGTGCCAGCAGCTCTCTTCTAAGCCCGGGACTGTCGAACACTGAAGCTTTCTTT.

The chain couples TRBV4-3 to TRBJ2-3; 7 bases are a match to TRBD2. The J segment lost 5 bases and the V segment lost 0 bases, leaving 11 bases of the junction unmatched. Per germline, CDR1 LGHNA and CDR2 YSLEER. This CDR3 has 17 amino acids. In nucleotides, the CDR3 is TGCGCCAGCAGCCAAGAGGGTGCGGGGGTCCGGGGAGATACGCAGTATTTT. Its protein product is CASSQEGAGVRGDTQYF.